This passage covers 14 T cell receptor beta chains from one sample sequenced in a study of blood T cell repertoires in COVID-19. Produced via immunoSEQ multiplex PCR; TCRdb's table is partial and in-frame only. The table has roughly 360,000 clones, about 87% seen once. Material: PBMCs or T cells enriched from blood (not recorded which). The receptor source for this set is a man aged 30 to 45 who had recovered from COVID-19.

The rearrangement joins TRBV7-2 to TRBJ1-2, with TRBD1 identical over 9 bases. Germline V lookup: CDR1 SGHTA, CDR2 FQGNSA. The CDR3 is 13 residues long. Germline trimming cut 4 bases from V and 8 bases from J; bases unmatched to any gene: 5. The CDR3 nucleotides are TGTGCCAGCAGCTCGGGGACAGGGCAGGGCTACACCTTC. This encodes CASSSGTGQGYTF.

This clone was picked up one time. The chain combines TRBV7-2 with TRBJ1-1; D is unresolved. Germline CDR1 reads SGHTA; CDR2 reads FQGNSA. CDR3 length: 12 residues. Trimming took off 0 bases at V and 11 bases at J, with 10 bases between the two ends. CDR3 region: CASSLAEHRAFF. CDR3 coding DNA: TGTGCCAGCAGCTTAGCTGAGCACCGGGCTTTCTTT.

V usage is TRBV12-3 or TRBV12-4 and J usage is TRBJ1-2; D is possibly TRBD1 (5 bases). The CDR3 loop spans 13 amino acids. Trimming took 6 bases from V and 5 from J, leaving 13 bases between them. CDR3: CASRSREIYGYTF. The DNA of the CDR3 is TGTGCCAGCAGGTCCAGGGAAATATATGGCTACACCTTC.

The rearrangement joins TRBV18 to TRBJ1-1; no reliable D call. Looked up from germline, CDR1 is KGHSH and CDR2 is LQKENI. This CDR3 is built from 16 residues. V was shortened by 4 bases and J by 0 bases, with 15 bases between the two germline ends. The CDR3 reads CASSLSGLGMNTEAFF. The CDR3 DNA follows: TGTGCCAGCTCACTTTCCGGACTAGGCATGAACACTGAAGCTTTCTTT.

The chain uses TRBV12-5 and TRBJ2-1, with D unresolved. CDR1 is LGHNT, CDR2 FRNRAP, per germline. Deletions cut 3 bases from V and 10 bases from J, with 4 bases between. The CDR3 totals 10 residues. Written as DNA, the CDR3 is TGTGCTAGTGGTTTCGGGGAGCAGTTCTTC. It is translated as CASGFGEQFF.

V usage is TRBV7-2 and J usage is TRBJ2-7; D perhaps matches TRBD2 (5 bases). CDR3 size: 14 residues. Germline V CDR1 and CDR2: SGHTA, FQGNSA. V was cut by 5 bases and J by 5 bases, with 16 bases left in between. The CDR3 loop is CASSPRSGTHEQYF. In DNA, the CDR3 is TGTGCCAGCAGCCCCCGTTCGGGAACCCACGAGCAGTACTTC.

The gene calls are TRBV15 and TRBJ1-2; 7 bases fit TRBD1. J gave up 6 bases and V 0 bases, and 13 bases lay outside the gene matches. CDR1 is LNHNV and CDR2 is YYDKDF in the germline V gene (reference sequence). This CDR3 spans 17 amino acids. This CDR3 is CATSRDVWDSTAHGYTF. The CDR3 nucleotides are TGTGCCACCAGCAGAGATGTTTGGGACAGCACAGCGCATGGCTACACCTTC.

This clone was picked up a small number of times. The chain employs TRBV3-1 (or the pseudogene TRBV3-2) and TRBJ1-3; 7 nucleotides align to TRBD1. V gave up 5 bases and J gave up 2 bases; unmatched junction bases: 6. CDR3 length: 15 residues. Germline lookup yields CDR1 LGHDT and CDR2 YNNKEL (reference sequence). This CDR3 is CASSRGQATGNTIYF. The CDR3 coding sequence is TGTGCCAGCAGCAGAGGACAGGCGACTGGAAACACCATATATTTT.

This chain connects TRBV5-1 to TRBJ1-2; D not resolved. Trimming removed 4 bases from V and 7 bases from J, with 11 bases in between. CDR1 and CDR2 (germline): SGHRS, YFSETQ. The CDR3 extends over 12 amino acids. The CDR3 spells CASSTVRGGYTF. CDR3 in DNA: TGCGCCAGCAGCACAGTTCGGGGTGGCTACACCTTC.

J is TRBJ2-2 and V is TRBV12-5; D is perhaps TRBD2 (7 bases). Trimming left V 0 bases short and J 0 bases short, with 11 bases between. Germline CDR1 LGHNT, CDR2 FRNRAP. The CDR3 totals 17 residues. The CDR3 DNA follows: TGTGCTAGTGGTTTGGTTACGGGGGGCCCGAACACCGGGGAGCTGTTTTTT. Protein sequence: CASGLVTGGPNTGELFF. The full variable domain, in which reference TRBV12-5 and TRBJ2-2 provide the parts outside the CDR3, is DARVTQTPRHKVTEMGQEVTMRCQPILGHNTVFWYRQTMMQGLELLAYFRNRAPLDDSGMPKDRFSAEMPDATLATLKIQPSEPRDSAVYFCASGLVTGGPNTGELFFGEGSRLTVL.

The count of this clone is one. The rearrangement uses TRBV15 and TRBJ1-4, with 11 nucleotides matching TRBD1. Per the germline V gene, CDR1 is LNHNV and CDR2 is YYDKDF (reference sequence). V was pared by 8 bases and J by 10 bases, with 12 bases of the junction left unmatched. CDR3 length equals 15 residues. In DNA, the CDR3 is TGTGCCACCGAGGGGGCCGGGACAGGGGGTTTAAAACTGTTTTTT. It is translated as CATEGAGTGGLKLFF.

The chain has TRBV4-2 and TRBJ2-6; D not resolved. V dropped 4 bases and J dropped 0 bases, with 10 bases sitting between them. The germline CDR1 and CDR2 sequences are LGHNA and YNFKEQ. The CDR3 has 16 residues. CDR3: CASSLRTVSGANVLTF. In DNA form, the CDR3 reads TGTGCCAGCAGCCTCCGAACGGTCTCTGGGGCCAACGTCCTGACTTTC.

The V call is TRBV6-5, the J call TRBJ2-1; a weak D match, TRBD2 (6 bases). The CDR3 extends over 13 amino acids. Deletions cut 6 bases from V and 8 bases from J, with 14 bases between. Germline V gene lookup returns CDR1 MNHEY and CDR2 SVGAGI. DNA for the CDR3: TGTGCCAGCAGCCGGAGGGAAGGGGATGAGCAGTTCTTC. Amino acids: CASSRREGDEQFF.

The V call is TRBV5-5, the J call TRBJ1-5; D ambiguous. Germline V gene data show CDR1 as SGHKS and CDR2 as YYEKEE (reference sequence). Deletions cut 0 bases from V and 0 bases from J, with 10 bases between. The CDR3 consists of 16 residues. CDR3 sequence (DNA): TGTGCCAGCAGCTTGGGGCCGGGATATAGCAATCAGCCCCAGCATTTT. It yields the protein CASSLGPGYSNQPQHF.